This entry is about one TCR beta chain. Its antigen is not identified. This sample is part of a study of cytomegalovirus exposure and HLA in healthy donors. Study-wide results and limits: As immune exposure information, only CMV serostatus was available.

These donors counted as nominally healthy when sampled, but unrecorded immune exposures were likely. J was trimmed by 2 bases and V by 1 base; bases with no gene match: 7. Looked up from germline, CDR1 is LGHNA and CDR2 is YSLEER. The CDR3 extends over 17 amino acids. PCR amplification relied on 60 Vbeta primers (plus 13 Jbeta primers). TCRdb's copy holds only in-frame clones and misses some; the assay was immunoSEQ multiplex PCR. The sample has around 130,000 clones, about 85% seen once. The V gene is TRBV4-3, the J gene TRBJ2-5; 10 positions agree with TRBD1. The receptor was isolated from a boy between 5 and 17 years old in good health and CMV-seronegative. The specimen was PBMCs. CDR3 nucleotide sequence: TGCGCCAGCAGCCAAGTGTATGACAGGGGGCTTCAAGAGACCCAGTACTTC. Protein sequence: CASSQVYDRGLQETQYF.